The table lists the clone carrying this TCR beta chain with a count of one. The data derive from a study of CD8 T cells in Susac syndrome. The authors reverse transcribed roughly 0.5 to 1 ug RNA with random hexamers. TCRdb redid the calling of the immunoSEQ multiplex PCR reads with MiXCR, one entry per CDR3 protein. The profile shows 250,000 to 350,000 distinct CDR3 sequences, around 90% of them singletons. The junction had 11 bases not matched to a gene; V was cut back by 6 bases and J by 8 bases. CDR3 length: 14 residues. Per germline, CDR1 DFQATT and CDR2 SNEGSKA (reference sequence). Sample: CD4+ T cells from PBMCs. This receptor was obtained from a human donor with multiple sclerosis. J is TRBJ1-2 and V is TRBV20-1, with 11 bases aligning to TRBD1. The CDR3 coding sequence is TGCAGTGCCCCCGGGACAGGGGGTCGGTGGGGCTACACCTTC. It specifies CSAPGTGGRWGYTF.